This TCR beta chain was profiled in a study of blood T cell repertoires in COVID-19. Study overall: Samples representing acute and convalescent COVID-19 were sourced from the United States, Italy and Spain. In each case, the material was cDNA or gDNA derived from T cells, B-cell-depleted T cells, or PBMCs.

Trimming stripped 6 bases from V and 6 bases from J, with 9 bases between. The CDR3 is 11 amino acids. As originally analysed: Estimation of nucleated cell counts was performed using reference gene primer amplification. The protocol was immunoSEQ multiplex PCR, while the TCRdb copy is restricted to in-frame clones and leaves out a portion. V, J and clone size are those of that table, while D and trimming were read from the DNA. The table records 200,000 to 250,000 clones, nearly 90% of them present only once. The material sequenced was peripheral blood. This TCR was sampled from a woman aged 18-30 years who had recovered from COVID-19. The V and J genes are TRBV12-3 or TRBV12-4 and TRBJ2-7; a weak D match, TRBD1 (6 bases). CDR3 nucleotides: TGTGCCAGCAGACAGGGCGGCGAGCAGTACTTC. This translates into CASRQGGEQYF.